This passage covers 20 T cell receptor beta chains from one sample sequenced in a study of T cell responses to AZD1222 COVID-19 vaccine. The data were produced by immunoSEQ multiplex PCR, yet TCRdb's version contains in-frame clones alone and is incomplete. The data contain roughly 71,000 clones, about 85% of them singletons. The specimen was peripheral blood, collected on day 0 of AZD1222 vaccination. All receptors derive from an adult in good health.

The chain employs TRBV11-3 and TRBJ1-4; 7 bases line up with TRBD1. Unmatched junction bases numbered 11, after V lost 5 bases and J lost 8 bases. Germline lookup yields CDR1 SGHNT and CDR2 YENEEA. The CDR3 loop spans 15 amino acids. The DNA for the CDR3 is TGTGCCAGCAGCAGCACAGGGGCCGGCTGGGAAAAACTGTTTTTT. It codes for CASSSTGAGWEKLFF.

This clone was found once. This chain joins TRBV6-4 and TRBJ2-1, with D perhaps matching TRBD1 or TRBD2 (5 bases each). Germline V gene lookup returns CDR1 MRHNA and CDR2 SNTAGT. The CDR3 sequence is 14 residues long. V was pared by 0 bases and J by 12 bases, with 15 bases between. CDR3 DNA sequence: TGTGCCAGCAGTGACTCGATCGGGTTTGGGGGGCAGTTCTTC. It translates to CASSDSIGFGGQFF.

J is TRBJ1-1 and V is TRBV5-6, with D unresolved. Germline CDR1 and CDR2: SGHDT and YYEEEE. Deletions cut 2 bases from V and 8 bases from J, with 10 bases between. There are 12 residues in the CDR3. The DNA of the CDR3 is TGTGCCAGCAGCTTTTGGACGACGGAAGCTTTCTTT. Its translation: CASSFWTTEAFF.

This chain links TRBV18 with TRBJ1-2; D unclear. Deletions cut 4 bases from V and 5 bases from J, with 14 bases between. There are 14 residues in the CDR3. Germline V CDR1 and CDR2: KGHSH, LQKENI. The CDR3 region is CASSLSGALYGYTF. The CDR3, as DNA: TGTGCCAGCTCACTTTCCGGAGCCCTGTATGGCTACACCTTC. The entire variable domain, with the rest obtained from reference TRBV18 and TRBJ1-2, is as follows: NAGVMQNPRHLVRRRGQEARLRCSPMKGHSHVYWYRQLPEEGLKFMVYLQKENIIDESGMPKERFSAEFPKEGPSILRIQQVVRGDSAAYFCASSLSGALYGYTFGSGTRLTVV.

J is TRBJ2-3 and V is TRBV5-4; TRBD1 or TRBD2 may be the D gene (5 bases each). CDR1 and CDR2 (germline): SGHNT, YYREEE (reference sequence). V lost 0 bases and J 4 bases, leaving 9 bases between the germline ends. The CDR3 consists of 14 residues. The CDR3 nucleotides read TGTGCCAGCAGCTTGGACCGGGGCGCAGATACGCAGTATTTT. Amino acids: CASSLDRGADTQYF.

The chain carries TRBV19 and TRBJ1-1; 8 bases are shared with TRBD1. The CDR3 sequence is 16 residues long. V shed 3 bases, J shed 1 base, and the junction held 7 bases outside the gene matches. Germline V gene data show CDR1 as LNHDA and CDR2 as SQIVND (reference sequence). DNA for the CDR3: TGTGCCAGTAGTATTTCGACAGGGGAGCCGAACACTGAAGCTTTCTTT. Amino acids: CASSISTGEPNTEAFF.

The V call is TRBV7-9, the J call TRBJ2-7; D is possibly TRBD2 (7 bases). V was trimmed by 5 bases and J by 4 bases, leaving 18 bases between them. The CDR3 extends over 15 amino acids. Germline V gene sequence: CDR1 SEHNR, CDR2 FQNEAQ (reference sequence). The CDR3 nucleotides read TGTGCCAGCAGCCACGGCGGGGGCGCCTGGTACGAGCAGTACTTC. Encoded protein: CASSHGGGAWYEQYF.

The chain recombines TRBV7-2 with TRBJ1-2; 9 bases are shared with TRBD1. J was trimmed by 4 bases and V by 3 bases; bases with no gene match: 0. Germline CDR1 and CDR2: SGHTA and FQGNSA. This CDR3 spans 13 amino acids. CDR3 bases: TGTGCCAGCAGCTTGGACAGGGGCTATGGCTACACCTTC. Translation: CASSLDRGYGYTF.

Only one count was recorded for this clone. V and J are TRBV11-3 and TRBJ2-5; no firm D call. In germline, CDR1 is SGHNT, CDR2 YENEEA. This CDR3 is built from 16 residues. Trimming pared 4 bases from V and 2 bases from J, leaving 17 bases between. The CDR3 sequence: CASSSRLRLDQETQYF. The CDR3 DNA reads as TGTGCCAGCAGCTCCAGACTGAGACTCGATCAAGAGACCCAGTACTTC.

The chain joins TRBV6-5 to TRBJ2-7; D tentatively fits TRBD1 or TRBD2 (5 bases each). Trimming left V 1 base short and J 2 bases short, with 15 bases between. This CDR3 is 16 amino acids long. Germline V gene data show CDR1 as MNHEY and CDR2 as SVGAGI. Here the CDR3 DNA reads TGTGCCAGCAGTTACTTCACCGGGACCCCTGCCTACGAGCAGTACTTC. This gives the protein CASSYFTGTPAYEQYF.

The DNA of the CDR3 is TGTGCCAGTAACACGGGGGTCAGGGTAAACTATGGCTACACCTTC. It yields the protein CASNTGVRVNYGYTF. The chain couples TRBV19 to TRBJ1-2, with D tentatively TRBD1 (5 bases). The CDR3 runs to 15 residues. Looked up from germline, CDR1 is LNHDA and CDR2 is SQIVND (reference sequence). V lost 7 bases to trimming and J lost 2 bases, with 17 bases between them. Using reference TRBV19 and TRBJ1-2 for the parts outside the CDR3, the full variable domain is DGGITQSPKYLFRKEGQNVTLSCEQNLNHDAMYWYRQDPGQGLRLIYYSQIVNDFQKGDIAEGYSVSREKKESFPLTVTSAQKNPTAFYLCASNTGVRVNYGYTFGSGTRLTVV.

V is TRBV6-5 and J is TRBJ2-4, with D perhaps matching TRBD2 (7 bases). V lost 0 bases, J lost 3 bases, and 9 bases lay in between. Germline CDR1 MNHEY, CDR2 SVGAGI. This CDR3 is 15 amino acids long. The CDR3 nucleotides read TGTGCCAGCAGTTACTCGAGGGGGGGCAAAAACATTCAGTACTTC. It codes for CASSYSRGGKNIQYF.

In the case of this clone: No conserved phenylalanine or tryptophan is present at the end of the CDR3, so a read error is the likely explanation. The DNA is omitted, as the CDR3 cannot be located on it reliably, and the CDR3 follows TCRdb's listing. V gene TRBV10-3 combines with J gene TRBJ2-7. Inclusive of both ends, the CDR3 amounts to 12 amino acids. From germline, CDR1 is ENHRY and CDR2 SYGVKD. The CDR3 sequence is CAISDGYTSSTS.

The chain links TRBV2 to TRBJ1-1, with 11 bases identical to TRBD1. The V and J ends lost 7 bases and 5 bases, in that order; junction bases with no gene match: 3. The CDR3 loop spans 13 amino acids. From germline, CDR1 is SNHLY and CDR2 FYNNEI. Here the CDR3 reads CASKGTGGTEAFF. CDR3 sequence (DNA): TGTGCCAGCAAGGGGACAGGGGGAACTGAAGCTTTCTTT.

This chain joins TRBV28 and TRBJ1-6, with 8 nucleotides matching TRBD1. The CDR3 sequence is 12 residues long. After removal of 8 bases from V and 8 bases from J, the junction contained 2 bases not matched to a gene. The germline V gene has CDR1 MDHEN and CDR2 SYDVKM. CDR3 residues: CASQGADSPLHF. CDR3 bases: TGTGCCAGCCAGGGGGCCGATTCACCCCTCCACTTT.

This clone was seen a handful of times. The chain is built from TRBV7-2 and TRBJ2-2; D ambiguous. The CDR3 has 13 amino acids. Deletions cut 5 bases from V and 5 bases from J, with 9 bases between. Per germline, CDR1 SGHTA and CDR2 FQGNSA. The CDR3 sequence is CASSVDGTGELFF. CDR3 nucleotides: TGTGCCAGCAGCGTGGACGGAACCGGGGAGCTGTTTTTT.

The chain links TRBV12-3 or TRBV12-4 to TRBJ2-7; the D gene is possibly TRBD2 (5 bases). CDR3 length equals 12 residues. The V end was cut by 5 bases, the J end by 1 base, with 6 bases between. CDR3 coding DNA: TGTGCCAGCAGTCGGACTTCCTACGAGCAGTACTTC. This encodes CASSRTSYEQYF.

The rearrangement links TRBV6-5 to TRBJ2-3; D ambiguous. Per the germline V gene, CDR1 is MNHEY and CDR2 is SVGAGI. V lost 0 bases, J lost 5 bases, and 12 bases lay in between. The CDR3 is 15 amino acids. In DNA form, the CDR3 reads TGTGCCAGCAGTTACTCGAGGCAGTTAGGAGATACGCAGTATTTT. The encoded protein is CASSYSRQLGDTQYF.

This clone was recorded once. The chain carries TRBV4-2 and TRBJ2-3; weak D call: TRBD2 (5 bases). There are 15 residues in the CDR3. In germline, CDR1 is LGHNA, CDR2 YNFKEQ. The V gene lost 4 bases and the J gene lost 1 base, with 12 bases spanning the gap. Written as DNA, the CDR3 is TGTGCCAGCAGCCCTCCTAGCAGACGCACAGATACGCAGTATTTT. This codes for CASSPPSRRTDTQYF.

The V call is TRBV2, the J call TRBJ1-2; possible D gene TRBD1, 6 bases. Trimming stripped 10 bases from V and 6 bases from J, with 18 bases between. The CDR3 length is 13 residues. In germline, CDR1 is SNHLY, CDR2 FYNNEI. The DNA for the CDR3 is TGTGCCATGGGGGGCAGGGGTCTAAATGGCTACACCTTC. Its translation is CAMGGRGLNGYTF.